One sample yielded the 3 T cell receptor beta chains listed below, sequenced in a study of T cells in narcolepsy. The repertoire was sequenced with immunoSEQ multiplex PCR; TCRdb's copy has only in-frame clones and lacks some. The table includes tens of thousands of clones, about 81% detected once. Sequencing was done on a sample of CD45RA- memory CD4+ T cells from PBMCs. These receptors were collected from a human donor with narcolepsy.

The rearrangement uses TRBV7-3 and TRBJ2-1; D not certain. The CDR3 extends over 13 amino acids. CDR1 and CDR2 from the germline V gene are SGHTA and FQGTGA. Trimming pared 5 bases from V and 9 bases from J, leaving 14 bases between. CDR3 amino acids: CASSLQRPTEQFF. In DNA form, the CDR3 reads TGTGCCAGCAGCCTTCAACGGCCAACTGAGCAGTTCTTC. The whole variable domain, filled in from reference TRBV7-3 and TRBJ2-1, reads GAGVSQTPSNKVTEKGKYVELRCDPISGHTALYWYRQSLGQGPEFLIYFQGTGAADDSGLPNDRFFAVRPEGSVSTLKIQRTERGDSAVYLCASSLQRPTEQFFGPGTRLTVL.

V is TRBV6-1 and J is TRBJ1-4; D gene ambiguous. Germline-derived CDR1 and CDR2 are MNHNS and SASEGT. The CDR3 spans 15 residues. The ends were cut back, 9 bases at V and 1 base at J, with 15 bases in the middle. In nucleotides, the CDR3 is TGTGCCAGTTCAAATTCTTGGGGAACTAATGAAAAACTGTTTTTT. It translates to CASSNSWGTNEKLFF.

This clone was seen only once. This chain uses TRBV5-8 with TRBJ2-1; 14 bases fit TRBD2. This CDR3 has 16 residues. V lost 4 bases and J lost 8; bases outside the gene matches: 8. CDR1 is SGHTS, CDR2 YDEGEE, per germline. Written as DNA, the CDR3 is TGTGCCAGCAGCCGACTAGCGGGAGGGGTGGGCTATGAGCAGTTCTTC. It encodes CASSRLAGGVGYEQFF.